This T cell receptor beta chain was recovered during a study of T cell responses to AZD1222 COVID-19 vaccine. Study-wide findings and caveats: Spike was spanned by vaccine-associated CD4 TCRs, with dominance at 160-218 and 743-854.

As to this clone: Its antigen remains unknown. The junction shows a germline mismatch at one end, possibly a read error.

Libraries were prepared by immunoSEQ multiplex PCR; TCRdb keeps only in-frame clonotypes and omits some of them. The top ten clones hold roughly 1.5% of a sample with more than 100,000 clones, around 90% of them seen once. The CDR3 is made up of 13 amino acids. In germline, CDR1 is MNHNS, CDR2 SASEGT. The sequence came from an adult in good health. Specimen: peripheral blood, collected on day 0 of AZD1222 vaccination. This chain links TRBV6-1 with TRBJ2-5; D possibly corresponds to TRBD1 (6 bases). The CDR3 protein is CASREGQQETQYF. The CDR3, as DNA: TGTGCCAGCAGGGAAGGACAGCAAGAGACCCAGTACTTC.